Each of the 29 T cell receptor beta chains below was sequenced from the same sample in a study of blood T cells in healthy people across ages. Alongside a J-beta primer mix, a sample-barcoded 5' primer served in a second PCR lasting roughly 7 to 11 cycles. Via MiXCR, TCRdb re-called the 5' RACE reads, giving one row per CDR3 protein. The sample lists over a million distinct CDR3 sequences; approximately 38% were seen once. Sequencing input: blood. The origin of the receptors is a woman under 30 in good health.

The rearrangement links TRBV10-2 to TRBJ2-5; either TRBD1 or TRBD2 may fit D (5 bases each). The CDR3 has 15 amino acids. Between the trimmed V and J ends, which lost 5 bases and 6 bases, there was a span of 19 bases. Germline V CDR1 and CDR2: WSHSY, SAAADI. The CDR3 sequence: CASSPGTGAMQTQYF. Here the CDR3 DNA reads TGCGCCAGCAGTCCCGGGACCGGGGCAATGCAGACCCAGTACTTC.

There are a few counts of this clonotype. The CDR3 spells CASGRNNSPLHF. The CDR3, as DNA: TGCGCCAGCGGGAGAAATAATTCACCCCTCCACTTT. V usage is TRBV4-1 and J usage is TRBJ1-6, with unresolved D. Germline CDR1 MGHRA, CDR2 YSYEKL. Trimming stripped 8 bases from V and 5 bases from J, with 7 bases between. The CDR3 runs to 12 residues.

Remarks on this clonotype: A much larger clone sits a single nucleotide away, making a read error possible. V gene TRBV2 combines with J gene TRBJ1-1, with D unclear. This CDR3 spans 12 amino acids. Trimming removed 6 bases at V and 3 bases at J, with 8 bases between. The germline V gene has CDR1 SNHLY and CDR2 FYNNEI. Written as DNA, the CDR3 is TGTGCCAGCAGATACGGGGACACTGAAGCTTTCTTT. Protein product: CASRYGDTEAFF.

This clonotype occurred a few times. This rearrangement joins TRBV5-1 to TRBJ1-4; no clear D. This CDR3 is built from 15 residues. The germline gives CDR1 SGHRS, CDR2 YFSETQ. With 4 bases removed from V and 5 bases from J, the gap between germline ends came to 15 bases. The CDR3 sequence: CASSVQGNLNEKLFF. CDR3 bases: TGCGCCAGCAGCGTCCAAGGGAACCTAAATGAAAAACTGTTTTTT.

This clonotype has just a few counts. The rearrangement joins TRBV2 to TRBJ1-5; D not resolved. Germline CDR1 is SNHLY and CDR2 is FYNNEI. The V end was cut by 2 bases, the J end by 4 bases, with 9 bases between. This CDR3 spans 14 amino acids. For the CDR3, the DNA is TGTGCCAGCAGTGAAAACCTGGTAAATCAGCCCCAGCATTTT. Amino acids: CASSENLVNQPQHF.

This clonotype was counted a few times. The V and J genes are TRBV7-6 and TRBJ1-6, with 9 nucleotides matching TRBD1. Germline CDR1 is SGHVS and CDR2 is FNYEAQ. Unmatched junction bases numbered 14, after V lost 5 bases and J lost 9 bases. The CDR3 has 17 amino acids. The CDR3 DNA sequence: TGTGCCAGCAGCGAGACGGGGACAGGGTTACGGTCTTCACCCCTCCACTTT. Translated, it gives CASSETGTGLRSSPLHF.

This chain connects TRBV7-2 to TRBJ2-3; D remains unclear. V was clipped by 1 base and J by 0 bases, with 23 bases between them. The CDR3 consists of 20 residues. Germline V lookup: CDR1 SGHTA, CDR2 FQGNSA. Written as DNA, the CDR3 is TGTGCCAGCAGCTTAGTGTTGCGTTCTCGCGCAGATCCAAGCACAGATACGCAGTATTTT. Translation: CASSLVLRSRADPSTDTQYF. The variable domain in full, with the rest retrieved from reference TRBV7-2 and TRBJ2-3, is GAGVSQSPSNKVTEKGKDVELRCDPISGHTALYWYRQSLGQGLEFLIYFQGNSAPDKSGLPSDRFSAERTGGSVSTLTIQRTQQEDSAVYLCASSLVLRSRADPSTDTQYFGPGTRLTVL.

The chain recombines TRBV10-3 with TRBJ1-2; 11 bases fit TRBD1. Germline-derived CDR1 and CDR2 are ENHRY and SYGVKD. The CDR3 runs to 14 residues. V lost 6 bases, J lost 4 bases, and 4 bases stayed unmatched. CDR3 residues: CAISDGTGGYGYTF. CDR3 nucleotides: TGTGCCATCAGCGACGGGACAGGGGGCTATGGCTACACCTTC.

For the CDR3, the DNA is TGTGCCAGCAGTTCGGCCGGGGGGGGCTCGCAAGAGACCCAGTACTTC. This codes for CASSSAGGGSQETQYF. V gene TRBV6-6 combines with J gene TRBJ2-5; 8 bases line up with TRBD2. The length of the CDR3 is 16 residues. Germline trimming cut 4 bases from V and 2 bases from J; bases unmatched to any gene: 9. The V gene's germline CDR1 is MNHNY and CDR2 SVGAGI (reference sequence).

The chain recombines TRBV9 with TRBJ2-1; D assignment may be TRBD1 or TRBD2 (5 bases each). This CDR3 comprises 18 residues. V was pared by 0 bases and J by 2 bases, with 18 bases between. Germline-derived CDR1 and CDR2 are SGDLS and YYNGEE. The CDR3: CASSVDPRTDRPYNEQFF. CDR3 nucleotide sequence: TGTGCCAGCAGCGTAGACCCTCGGACTGACAGACCCTACAATGAGCAGTTCTTC.

This clonotype was counted at least ten times. J is TRBJ2-3 and V is TRBV29-1, with D tentatively TRBD1 (6 bases). Trimming took off 0 bases at V and 4 bases at J, with 17 bases between the two ends. The CDR3 is made up of 16 amino acids. Germline V gene lookup returns CDR1 SQVTM and CDR2 ANQGSEA. The CDR3 spells CSVEDRYRVASDTQYF. The CDR3 coding sequence is TGCAGCGTTGAAGATCGATACAGGGTCGCCTCAGATACGCAGTATTTT.

The DNA for the CDR3 is TGTGCCAGCAGCTTAGTTGGCCTCCTAGCCACCAATGAGCAGTTCTTC. Translating gives CASSLVGLLATNEQFF. J is TRBJ2-1 and V is TRBV7-2, with D possibly TRBD2 on 5 matching bases. Trimming shortened V by 1 base and J by 6 bases, and 16 bases separated the two germline ends. The CDR3 sequence is 16 residues long. CDR1 SGHTA and CDR2 FQGNSA come from the germline V gene.

This chain joins TRBV6-7 and TRBJ2-7, with D uncertain. The DNA end is a closer match to TRBJ2-4, so the J assignment may be wrong. TRBV6-7 is an ORF, and what it does is uncertain. The CDR3 totals 12 residues. The CDR3 sequence: CAVELAKNIQYF. CDR3 DNA sequence: TGTGCCGTCGAGCTAGCCAAAAACATTCAGTACTTC.

This clonotype has a handful of counts. The chain uses TRBV10-1 and TRBJ2-7; D remains unclear. V was pared by 2 bases and J by 6 bases, with 8 bases between. CDR3 length equals 12 residues. Germline V gene sequence: CDR1 WNHNN, CDR2 SYGVQD (reference sequence). CDR3 sequence: CASSEPFGEQYF. CDR3 DNA sequence: TGCGCCAGCAGTGAGCCTTTTGGCGAGCAGTACTTC.

This clonotype appeared a few times. The chain combines TRBV5-1 with TRBJ2-7; D may be TRBD1 (6 bases). Trimming took off 0 bases at V and 1 base at J, with 11 bases between the two ends. The CDR3 extends over 15 amino acids. Germline V CDR1 and CDR2: SGHRS, YFSETQ. CDR3 loop: CASSLVGDTSYEQYF. CDR3 DNA sequence: TGCGCCAGCAGCTTGGTGGGGGACACATCCTACGAGCAGTACTTC. The variable domain in full, with the rest retrieved from reference TRBV5-1 and TRBJ2-7, is KAGVTQTPRYLIKTRGQQVTLSCSPISGHRSVSWYQQTPGQGLQFLFEYFSETQRNKGNFPGRFSGRQFSNSRSEMNVSTLELGDSALYLCASSLVGDTSYEQYFGPGTRLTVT.

This clonotype was detected only a few times. CDR3 in amino acids: CASSQDVGTSGSNEQFF. CDR3 bases: TGTGCCAGCAGCCAAGACGTAGGGACTAGCGGGTCAAATGAGCAGTTCTTC. The V call is TRBV4-2, the J call TRBJ2-1; TRBD2 agrees at 12 bases. The CDR3 length is 17 residues. Germline CDR1 and CDR2: LGHNA and YNFKEQ. The trim removed 0 bases at V and 7 bases at J, leaving 7 bases unmatched.

The chain joins TRBV4-2 to TRBJ1-3, with no clear D. The CDR3 is 13 residues long. Germline-derived CDR1 and CDR2 are LGHNA and YNFKEQ. Trimming took 1 base from V and 12 from J, leaving 13 bases between them. The CDR3 DNA reads as TGTGCCAGCAGCCAAGCTGAGGCGGGTTACATATATTTT. It encodes CASSQAEAGYIYF.

This CDR3 reads CASSETSGGPYNEQFF. In nucleotides, the CDR3 is TGTGCCAGCAGTGAAACTAGCGGGGGCCCTTACAATGAGCAGTTCTTC. The chain is built from TRBV2 and TRBJ2-1, with 11 positions matching TRBD2. This CDR3 comprises 16 residues. Trimming at V came to 2 bases and at J to 4 bases, leaving 4 bases not matched to a gene. Germline V gene sequence: CDR1 SNHLY, CDR2 FYNNEI. Supplemented by reference TRBV2 and TRBJ2-1, the full variable domain reads EPEVTQTPSHQVTQMGQEVILRCVPISNHLYFYWYRQILGQKVEFLVSFYNNEISEKSEIFDDQFSVERPDGSNFTLKIRSTKLEDSAMYFCASSETSGGPYNEQFFGPGTRLTVL.

The rearrangement joins TRBV12-3 or TRBV12-4 to TRBJ2-1, with 12 nucleotides matching TRBD2. Losses at the gene ends were 10 bases for V and 4 bases for J; bases not matched to a gene: 11. The CDR3 runs to 16 residues. The CDR3 coding sequence is TGTGCCACCAACCTAGCGGGAGGGCATTTGTACAATGAGCAGTTCTTC. This gives the protein CATNLAGGHLYNEQFF.

This clonotype was counted a few times. The chain recombines TRBV6-6 with TRBJ2-7, with 8 positions matching TRBD1. Germline assignment: CDR1 MNHNY and CDR2 SVGAGI (reference sequence). The V gene end was trimmed by 4 bases and the J gene end by 7 bases; junction bases not matched to a gene: 9. The CDR3 loop spans 14 amino acids. This CDR3 is CASSWRTGWQEQYF. The CDR3 DNA sequence: TGTGCCAGCAGTTGGCGGACAGGGTGGCAAGAGCAGTACTTC.

Only a few counts were recorded for this clonotype. This chain uses TRBV19 with TRBJ2-3; 10 positions match TRBD2. Germline CDR1 and CDR2: LNHDA and SQIVND (reference sequence). After removal of 7 bases from V and 3 bases from J, the junction contained 7 bases not matched to a gene. The CDR3 contains 15 residues. In DNA, the CDR3 is TGTGCCAGTACCACAGCGGGAGGGCCTACAGATACGCAGTATTTT. Protein product: CASTTAGGPTDTQYF.

This chain's CDR3 is CASTLGPLQRGPLWDKQFF. DNA of the CDR3: TGTGCCAGCACCCTGGGCCCCCTGCAACGGGGGCCCTTGTGGGATAAGCAGTTCTTC. The chain is built from TRBV21-1 and TRBJ2-1; the DNA was not used to check the table's D call, TRBD1. TRBV21-1 is a recognized pseudogene. The CDR3 consists of 19 residues.

This chain links TRBV19 with TRBJ2-1; 8 bases fit TRBD2. This CDR3 has 16 amino acids. V gave up 4 bases and J gave up 7 bases; unmatched junction bases: 12. CDR1 LNHDA and CDR2 SQIVND come from the germline V gene (reference sequence). CDR3 amino acids: CASSTAGAGAQNEQFF. The CDR3 bases are TGTGCCAGTAGTACCGCGGGAGCGGGGGCCCAAAATGAGCAGTTCTTC. Drawing the rest from reference TRBV19 and TRBJ2-1, the complete variable domain is DGGITQSPKYLFRKEGQNVTLSCEQNLNHDAMYWYRQDPGQGLRLIYYSQIVNDFQKGDIAEGYSVSREKKESFPLTVTSAQKNPTAFYLCASSTAGAGAQNEQFFGPGTRLTVL.

This chain joins TRBV20-1 and TRBJ2-7, with D perhaps matching TRBD1 (7 bases). The CDR3 runs 13 residues. Germline V gene lookup returns CDR1 DFQATT and CDR2 SNEGSKA (reference sequence). Trimming shortened V by 3 bases and J by 4 bases, and 13 bases separated the two germline ends. The CDR3 loop is CSAREEGAYEQYF. As DNA, the CDR3 is TGCAGTGCTAGGGAGGAGGGGGCTTACGAGCAGTACTTC.

This chain uses TRBV12-3 or TRBV12-4 with TRBJ2-7, with D perhaps matching TRBD2 (6 bases). The last part of the DNA fits TRBJ2-5 better; the J call may be wrong. The CDR3 loop spans 14 amino acids. The CDR3 DNA reads as TGTGCCAGCAGACCAAACCGGGGGAAGGAGACCCAGTACTTC. Residues: CASRPNRGKETQYF.

V and J are TRBV24-1 and TRBJ2-1, with a possible D match to TRBD2 (5 bases). Trimming removed 2 bases from V and 11 bases from J, with 12 bases in between. The CDR3 spans 13 residues. Germline V lookup: CDR1 KGHDR, CDR2 SFDVKD. The CDR3 sequence: CATSDSLPGKQFF. The CDR3 DNA reads TGTGCCACCAGTGATTCCCTCCCGGGGAAGCAGTTCTTC.

The gene calls are TRBV6-5 and TRBJ1-5; TRBD1 aligns across 11 bases. V was clipped by 4 bases and J by 0 bases; unmatched bases: 8. Per germline, CDR1 MNHEY and CDR2 SVGAGI. The CDR3 consists of 18 residues. Written as DNA, the CDR3 is TGTGCCAGCAGTTCCCGGACAGGGGGCTTAGGTAGCAATCAGCCCCAGCATTTT. It is translated as CASSSRTGGLGSNQPQHF.

The chain is built from TRBV4-1 and TRBJ2-3, with 11 bases aligning to TRBD1. Germline V gives CDR1 MGHRA, CDR2 YSYEKL. The CDR3 extends over 17 amino acids. Trimming took 1 base from V and 1 from J; bases not matched to a gene: 4. The CDR3 nucleotides are TGCGCCAGCAGCCAAGGACCGGGACAGGGGGGCACAGATACGCAGTATTTT. Encoded protein: CASSQGPGQGGTDTQYF.

This chain joins TRBV28 and TRBJ2-2, with 8 bases fitting TRBD2. V was clipped by 5 bases and J by 5 bases; unmatched bases: 10. This CDR3 contains 16 residues. CDR1 is MDHEN and CDR2 is SYDVKM in the germline V gene. CDR3 sequence (DNA): TGTGCCAGCAGTCGTGGGTTAGCGGGAATAACCGGGGAGCTGTTTTTT. Translating it yields CASSRGLAGITGELFF.